This TCR beta chain was profiled in a study of T-cell reconstitution after alpha-beta-depleted transplantation in children. Findings of the study overall: Expanded graft clones, several hundred of them, were reportedly the source of alpha-beta T cells about two months after transplant.

The TCRbeta library incorporated unique molecular identifiers. TCRdb itself ran the PCR reads through MiXCR, one entry per CDR3 protein. This table has 15,000 to 20,000 distinct CDR3 sequences, roughly 8.2% appearing once. At least ten counts were recorded for this clonotype. What it binds is unknown. Source: PBMCs, mostly from graft donor cells, taken 60 days after TCRalphabeta/CD19-depleted stem cell transplant. This sequence originates from a boy under two years old who had a stem cell transplant for Wiskott-Aldrich syndrome, so the T cells may come from the graft donor.

CDR3 nucleotide sequence: TGTGCCTGGAGTGTAACAGTGAATCAGCCCCAGCATTTT. Protein: CAWSVTVNQPQHF. This chain uses TRBV30 with TRBJ1-5, with D unresolved. V lost 0 bases, J lost 4 bases, and 7 bases lay in between. Germline V gives CDR1 GTSNPN, CDR2 SVGIG (reference sequence). The CDR3 totals 13 residues.